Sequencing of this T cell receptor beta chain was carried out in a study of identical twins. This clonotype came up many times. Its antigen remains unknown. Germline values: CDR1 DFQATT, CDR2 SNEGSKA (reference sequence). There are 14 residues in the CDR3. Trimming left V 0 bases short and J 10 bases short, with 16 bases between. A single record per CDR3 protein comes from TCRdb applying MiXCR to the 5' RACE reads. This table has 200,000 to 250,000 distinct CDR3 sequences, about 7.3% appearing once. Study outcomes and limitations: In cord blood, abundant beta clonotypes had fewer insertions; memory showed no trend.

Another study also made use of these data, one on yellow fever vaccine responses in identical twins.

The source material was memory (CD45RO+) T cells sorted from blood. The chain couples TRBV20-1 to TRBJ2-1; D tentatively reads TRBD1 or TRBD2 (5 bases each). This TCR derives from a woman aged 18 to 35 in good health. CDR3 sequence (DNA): TGCAGTGCTAGAGATACTCTGGGGACGGAAGAGCAGTTCTTC. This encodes CSARDTLGTEEQFF.